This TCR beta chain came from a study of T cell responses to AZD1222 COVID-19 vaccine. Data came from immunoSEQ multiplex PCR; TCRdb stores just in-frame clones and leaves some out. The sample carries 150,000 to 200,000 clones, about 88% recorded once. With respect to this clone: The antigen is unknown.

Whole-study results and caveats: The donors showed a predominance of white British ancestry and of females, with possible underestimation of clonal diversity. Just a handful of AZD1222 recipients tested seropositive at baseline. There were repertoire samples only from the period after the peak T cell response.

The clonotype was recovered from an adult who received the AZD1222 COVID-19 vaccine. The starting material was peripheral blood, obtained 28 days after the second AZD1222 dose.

CDR3 region: CASSQGTGGSYGYTF. The CDR3 region has the DNA TGTGCCAGCAGCCAAGGTACGGGGGGTAGCTATGGCTACACCTTC. The chain couples TRBV4-2 to TRBJ1-2; TRBD1 might be the D (5 bases). In germline, CDR1 is LGHNA, CDR2 YNFKEQ. CDR3 length equals 15 residues. V was shortened by 1 base and J by 4 bases, with 13 bases between the two germline ends.